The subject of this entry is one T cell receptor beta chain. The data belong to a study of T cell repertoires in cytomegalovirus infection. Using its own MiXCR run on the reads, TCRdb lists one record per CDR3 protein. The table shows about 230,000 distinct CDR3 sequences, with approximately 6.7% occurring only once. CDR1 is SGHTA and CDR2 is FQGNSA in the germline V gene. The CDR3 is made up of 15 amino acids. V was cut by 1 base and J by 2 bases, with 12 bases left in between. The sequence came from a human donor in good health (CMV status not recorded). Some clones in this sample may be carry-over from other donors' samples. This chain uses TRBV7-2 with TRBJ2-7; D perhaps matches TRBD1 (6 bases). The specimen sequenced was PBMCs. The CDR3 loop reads CASSLERGSAYEQYF. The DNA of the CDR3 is TGTGCCAGCAGCTTAGAAAGGGGGAGCGCCTACGAGCAGTACTTC.